The 12 T cell receptor beta chains given below trace back to one sample, sequenced in a study of cytomegalovirus exposure and HLA in healthy donors. The study ran its PCR with 60 Vbeta and 13 Jbeta primers. Generated by immunoSEQ multiplex PCR, the TCRdb table keeps only in-frame clones and is missing some. This table has some 130,000 clones, roughly 78% appearing once. The sequenced material came from PBMCs. Source of these receptors: a man aged 30 to 39 in good health and CMV-seronegative.

V usage is TRBV5-4 and J usage is TRBJ2-2, with D possibly being TRBD1 (5 bases). V lost 0 bases and J 4 bases, leaving 13 bases between the germline ends. The CDR3 is 16 residues long. Looked up from germline, CDR1 is SGHNT and CDR2 is YYREEE (reference sequence). DNA for the CDR3: TGTGCCAGCAGCTTGGGACAGATAAGATCCACCGGGGAGCTGTTTTTT. Its translation: CASSLGQIRSTGELFF.

The chain employs TRBV7-6 and TRBJ2-1; 8 nucleotides agree with TRBD2. Germline assignment: CDR1 SGHVS and CDR2 FNYEAQ. Unmatched junction bases numbered 2, after V lost 4 bases and J lost 6 bases. The CDR3 covers 13 residues. CDR3 residues: CASSSGLANEQFF. The CDR3 coding sequence is TGTGCCAGCAGCTCCGGACTAGCCAATGAGCAGTTCTTC.

Turning to this clone: At one end the junction does not follow the germline gene, possibly because of a read error. The chain employs TRBV5-1 and TRBJ2-7; TRBD1 aligns across 7 bases. CDR3 length: 14 amino acids. The V gene's germline CDR1 is SGHRS and CDR2 YFSETQ. This CDR3 reads CATSAGTASYEQYF. The CDR3 bases are TGCGCCACCAGCGCCGGGACAGCATCCTACGAGCAGTACTTC.

This clone was seen only once. This rearrangement joins TRBV11-2 to TRBJ1-1, with D possibly being TRBD1 (5 bases). V was trimmed by 6 bases and J by 7 bases, leaving 15 bases between them. This CDR3 is built from 13 residues. CDR1 SGHAT and CDR2 FQNNGV come from the germline V gene. CDR3 DNA sequence: TGTGCCAGCAGACATTCAGGGTTCGATGAAGCTTTCTTT. It is translated as CASRHSGFDEAFF.

The chain uses TRBV7-9 and TRBJ1-3; D may be TRBD1 (5 bases). V was pared by 3 bases and J by 4 bases, with 10 bases between. The germline gives CDR1 SEHNR, CDR2 FQNEAQ (reference sequence). The CDR3 length is 14 residues. The DNA of the CDR3 is TGTGCCAGCAGCTTGGACATGGTGGGAAACACCATATATTTT. Translating gives CASSLDMVGNTIYF.

The chain combines TRBV2 with TRBJ2-3, with TRBD2 matching over 7 bases. CDR3 length equals 12 residues. V was clipped by 7 bases and J by 4 bases; unmatched bases: 2. Germline V CDR1 and CDR2: SNHLY, FYNNEI. CDR3 loop: CASKRGADTQYF. The CDR3 DNA reads TGTGCCAGCAAGCGGGGCGCAGATACGCAGTATTTT.

The chain recombines TRBV9 with TRBJ2-5; 12 bases fit TRBD2. CDR1 and CDR2 from the germline V gene are SGDLS and YYNGEE. V lost 2 bases to trimming and J lost 5 bases; unmatched junction nucleotides: 7. The CDR3 has 16 amino acids. CDR3 DNA: TGTGCCAGCAGCGTTCGTAGGACTAGCGGGATTGAGACCCAGTACTTC. This encodes CASSVRRTSGIETQYF.

V and J are TRBV19 and TRBJ1-5; D may be TRBD1 (6 bases). Trimming stripped 5 bases from V and 5 bases from J, with 22 bases between. Germline loops: CDR1 LNHDA, CDR2 SQIVND (reference sequence). The CDR3 consists of 17 residues. CDR3 sequence: CASSVLQGVGDYQPQHF. CDR3 bases: TGTGCCAGTAGTGTACTACAGGGTGTCGGCGACTATCAGCCCCAGCATTTT.

This clone was counted between two and nine times. This sequence joins TRBV29-1 and TRBJ1-2; 11 bases line up with TRBD1. Per the germline V gene, CDR1 is SQVTM and CDR2 is ANQGSEA. The CDR3 is 15 residues long. Unmatched junction bases numbered 7, after V lost 1 base and J lost 6 bases. The DNA for the CDR3 is TGCAGCGTTGAAGGGGACAGGGGGGACCTGGATGGCTACACCTTC. It specifies CSVEGDRGDLDGYTF.

CDR3 bases: TGTGCCAGCAGCTTAGTTGCAGGTGCGACGGGCTACACCTTC. The encoded protein is CASSLVAGATGYTF. This chain connects TRBV7-9 to TRBJ1-2; D call uncertain. The CDR3 sequence is 14 residues long. Germline V CDR1 and CDR2: SEHNR, FQNEAQ (reference sequence). Trimming pared 1 base from V and 8 bases from J, leaving 14 bases between.

The V and J genes are TRBV9 and TRBJ2-1, with D maybe TRBD2 (5 bases). The CDR3 length is 15 residues. Trimming shortened V by 4 bases and J by 4 bases, and 15 bases separated the two germline ends. The germline CDR1 and CDR2 sequences are SGDLS and YYNGEE. The CDR3 DNA follows: TGTGCCAGCAGCAGAGAAAGGTGGGAGTACAATGAGCAGTTCTTC. Protein: CASSRERWEYNEQFF.

The chain recombines TRBV6-6 with TRBJ2-3; TRBD2 aligns across 11 bases. Trimming removed 2 bases from V and 3 bases from J; junction bases left unmatched: 4. The CDR3 consists of 16 residues. Germline-derived CDR1 and CDR2 are MNHNY and SVGAGI (reference sequence). The CDR3 nucleotides are TGTGCCAGCAGTTACGGACTAGCGGGTCGAACAGATACGCAGTATTTT. Its protein is CASSYGLAGRTDTQYF.